The 8 T cell receptor beta chains presented below share a single source sample, sequenced in a study of beta chain features in type 1 diabetes. Isolated RNA was reverse transcribed in full, so expressed TCRB transcripts were sequenced. The table came from immunoSEQ multiplex PCR; TCRdb's copy has only in-frame clones and leaves some out. Among about 640,000 clones listed, 12% were seen once. Their specific antigens are unknown. The study's findings and limits: When Type 1 diabetes patients were examined, their TCRB CDR3s proved moderately but significantly shorter in all four CD4+ subsets.

Input material: naive CD4+ T cells from blood. Receptors were obtained from a man younger than 45 with type 1 diabetes.

This chain joins TRBV7-2 and TRBJ1-5; 8 nucleotides match TRBD1. Germline CDR1 is SGHTA and CDR2 is FQGNSA. V shed 6 bases and J 6 bases; nucleotides not matched to a gene: 16. The CDR3 sequence is 17 residues long. As DNA, the CDR3 is TGTGCCAGCAGTCCCGGACAGGGAAGGCCCAATAGTCAGCCCCAGCATTTT. Translated, it gives CASSPGQGRPNSQPQHF.

This clone turned up a few times. The chain combines TRBV7-2 with TRBJ1-6; TRBD1 agrees at 9 bases. This CDR3 spans 16 amino acids. Trimming cost V 6 bases and J 2 bases; bases outside gene matches: 5. Germline CDR1 reads SGHTA; CDR2 reads FQGNSA. CDR3 coding DNA: TGTGCCAGCAGACCCGGGACAGGGACCTATAATTCACCCCTCCACTTT. Protein product: CASRPGTGTYNSPLHF.

This chain connects TRBV9 to TRBJ2-3; 15 bases agree with TRBD2. In germline, CDR1 is SGDLS, CDR2 YYNGEE. Trimming took 5 bases from V and 0 from J; bases not matched to a gene: 13. The CDR3 consists of 20 residues. The CDR3 region has the DNA TGTGCCAGCAGTGAAACCTTGGGACTAGCGGGGGGAGCTAGCACAGATACGCAGTATTTT. This codes for CASSETLGLAGGASTDTQYF.

This clone has a handful of counts. The chain has TRBV9 and TRBJ1-5; no firm D call. V was trimmed by 0 bases and J by 4 bases, leaving 8 bases between them. The CDR3 consists of 14 residues. CDR1 SGDLS and CDR2 YYNGEE come from the germline V gene. The CDR3 DNA is TGTGCCAGCAGCGTAGAGGACGGGAATCAGCCCCAGCATTTT. Its translation: CASSVEDGNQPQHF.

This chain connects TRBV11-1 to TRBJ1-1; TRBD1 matches 7 bases. J was trimmed by 6 bases and V by 6 bases; bases with no gene match: 16. The CDR3 is made up of 16 amino acids. Germline values: CDR1 SGHAT, CDR2 FQDESV (reference sequence). Here the CDR3 reads CASRSTGAPQVAEAFF. In DNA, the CDR3 is TGTGCCAGCAGAAGTACAGGGGCCCCGCAAGTGGCTGAAGCTTTCTTT.

This clone was seen only a few times. The genes are TRBV9 and TRBJ2-7; D is unresolved. Germline assignment: CDR1 SGDLS and CDR2 YYNGEE. The V and J ends lost 0 bases and 2 bases respectively, with 9 bases between them. The CDR3 spans 14 residues. The CDR3 sequence is CASSVVATAYEQYF. The CDR3, as DNA: TGTGCCAGCAGCGTAGTAGCAACAGCCTACGAGCAGTACTTC.

This chain links TRBV19 with TRBJ2-6; perhaps TRBD2 as D (5 bases). Per the germline V gene, CDR1 is LNHDA and CDR2 is SQIVND (reference sequence). With 1 base removed from V and 3 bases from J, the gap between germline ends came to 7 bases. There are 15 residues in the CDR3. The chain's CDR3 is CASSIVGVGANVLTF. In DNA form, the CDR3 reads TGTGCCAGTAGTATAGTGGGAGTTGGGGCCAACGTCCTGACTTTC.

This clone occurred a few times. The gene calls are TRBV7-2 and TRBJ2-7; TRBD2 matches at 7 bases. The CDR3 extends over 18 amino acids. Germline V gives CDR1 SGHTA, CDR2 FQGNSA. V was pared by 3 bases and J by 3 bases, with 17 bases of the junction left unmatched. As DNA, the CDR3 is TGTGCCAGCAGCTTTAGGCGCGGGACTACCAATACCCGCTACGAGCAGTACTTC. This sequence encodes CASSFRRGTTNTRYEQYF.